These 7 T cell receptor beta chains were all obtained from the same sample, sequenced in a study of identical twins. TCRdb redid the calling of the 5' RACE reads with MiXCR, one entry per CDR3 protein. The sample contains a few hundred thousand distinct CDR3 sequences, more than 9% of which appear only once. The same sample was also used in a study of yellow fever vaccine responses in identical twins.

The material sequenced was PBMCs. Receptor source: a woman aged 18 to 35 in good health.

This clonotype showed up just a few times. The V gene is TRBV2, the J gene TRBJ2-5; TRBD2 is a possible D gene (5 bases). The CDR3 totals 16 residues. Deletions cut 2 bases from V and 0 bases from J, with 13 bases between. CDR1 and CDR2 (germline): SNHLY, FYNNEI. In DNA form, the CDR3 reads TGTGCCAGCAGTGAAATGGGGAGACGGAACCAAGAGACCCAGTACTTC. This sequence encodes CASSEMGRRNQETQYF.

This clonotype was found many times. The CDR3 spells CASEPQGQLWGTQYF. CDR3 sequence (DNA): TGTGCCAGCGAACCACAGGGACAACTTTGGGGTACGCAGTATTTT. The chain uses TRBV10-3 and TRBJ2-3, with TRBD1 as a possible D gene (6 bases). Trimming removed 10 bases at V and 8 bases at J, with 25 bases between. The CDR3 runs to 15 residues. The germline gives CDR1 ENHRY, CDR2 SYGVKD.

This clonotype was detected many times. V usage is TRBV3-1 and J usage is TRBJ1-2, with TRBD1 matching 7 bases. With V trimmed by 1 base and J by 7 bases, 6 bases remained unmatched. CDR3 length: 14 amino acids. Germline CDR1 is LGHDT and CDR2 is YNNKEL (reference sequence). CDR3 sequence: CASSQGQGFGGYTF. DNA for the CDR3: TGTGCCAGCAGCCAAGGACAGGGTTTTGGTGGCTACACCTTC.

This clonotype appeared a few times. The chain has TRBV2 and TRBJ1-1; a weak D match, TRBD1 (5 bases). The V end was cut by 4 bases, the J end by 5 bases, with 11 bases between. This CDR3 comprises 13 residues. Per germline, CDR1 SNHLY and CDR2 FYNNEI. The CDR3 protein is CASSGQGSTEAFF. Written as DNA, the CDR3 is TGTGCCAGCAGTGGGCAGGGCTCGACTGAAGCTTTCTTT.

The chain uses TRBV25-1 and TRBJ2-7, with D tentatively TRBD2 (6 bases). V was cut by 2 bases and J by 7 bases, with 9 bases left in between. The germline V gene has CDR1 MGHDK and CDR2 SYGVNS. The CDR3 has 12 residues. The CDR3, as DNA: TGTGCCAGCAGTGAACGGGGGAAGGAGCAGTACTTC. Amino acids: CASSERGKEQYF.

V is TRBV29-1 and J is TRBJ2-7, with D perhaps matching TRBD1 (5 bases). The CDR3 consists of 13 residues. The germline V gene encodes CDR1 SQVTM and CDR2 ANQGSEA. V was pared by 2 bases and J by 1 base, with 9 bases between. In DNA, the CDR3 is TGCAGCGTTGAAACAGGAGCTTCCTACGAGCAGTACTTC. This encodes CSVETGASYEQYF.

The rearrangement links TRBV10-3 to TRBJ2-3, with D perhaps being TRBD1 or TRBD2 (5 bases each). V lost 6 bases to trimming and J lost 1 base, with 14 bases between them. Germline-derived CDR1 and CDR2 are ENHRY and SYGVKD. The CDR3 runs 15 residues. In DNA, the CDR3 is TGTGCCATCAGAGGCGGCCGGGGCGGCACAGATACGCAGTATTTT. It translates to CAIRGGRGGTDTQYF.